The following is a T cell receptor (beta chain) sequence with its context. Its antigen is still unknown. Base-call qualities are not available, and no considerably larger clone is one nucleotide away. Looking up the germline V gene yields CDR1 SGHVS and CDR2 FNYEAQ. From V the trimming removes 5 bases and from J it removes 5 bases, while the gene matches leave 12 bases of the junction unaccounted for. The CDR3 starts with the cysteine, ends with the phenylalanine, and has 15 residues. Only CDR3 DNA is held: 45 bases, read in frame from base 1. These data belong to a study of control samples from healthy donors and cancer patients (TCRdb year 2020). Preparation of the library involved the immunoSEQ multiplex PCR assay. What TCRdb holds here is the immuneACCESS table cut down to in-frame rearrangements. Part of the clones is not present; checked against another copy, under half of the missing clones reflect an unresolved V gene, and the others are unexplained. The sample records roughly 88,000 clones, about 82% of which are singletons. The ten largest clonotypes hold around 20% of the sample.

The sequence is built from TRBV7-6 and TRBJ2-7, and TRBD1 matches 7 of the central bases. The source of this sequence is a man aged 25-45 years in good health. Sequenced material: blood. CDR3 reads: CASSVQGKLFDEQYF. The DNA sequence follows: TGTGCCAGCAGCGTACAGGGGAAATTGTTCGACGAGCAGTACTTC.